The rows below give T cell receptor beta chains drawn from one sample of a study of T-cell reconstitution after alpha-beta-depleted transplantation in children. TCRdb redid the calling of the PCR reads with MiXCR, one entry per CDR3 protein. The table lists 90,000 to 95,000 distinct CDR3 sequences, 9% to 15% of them singletons. The material sequenced was PBMCs from the stem cell graft donor, taken from the stem cell graft. The origin of the receptors is a human donor who donated a stem cell graft to a child with inherited bone marrow failure. CDR3s include the opening cysteine and the closing phenylalanine or tryptophan. A D gene is named only where the DNA matches it firmly. Rows may omit the clone size; those that give it use once, few, many or a size class.

clone size	V gene	J gene	D gene	CDR3 DNA	CDR3 protein
few	TRBV20-1	TRBJ1-2	TRBD1	TGCAGTGCCACCAGGGGACAGGGGCTCCTTGGCTACACCTTC	CSATRGQGLLGYTF
many	TRBV20-1	TRBJ1-5	NA	TGCAGTGCTAGCGGAGACGTTAATCAGCCCCAGCATTTT	CSASGDVNQPQHF
NA	TRBV5-1	TRBJ2-7	TRBD1	TGCGCCAGCAGCTACCCAGACAGGGCCAGTTTCGACGAGCAGTACTTC	CASSYPDRASFDEQYF
NA	TRBV24-1	TRBJ2-2	TRBD1	TGTGCCACCAGTGTTCCGGACAGGGAAAACACCGGGGAGCTGTTTTTT	CATSVPDRENTGELFF
many	TRBV20-1	TRBJ2-1	NA	TGCAGTGCTTCCCAGGGAGTGGAATTGAATGAGCAGTTCTTC	CSASQGVELNEQFF
many	TRBV7-9	TRBJ1-4	TRBD1	TGTGCCAGCAGCCCCGACAGGGGGAATTTTGCTAATGAAAAACTGTTTTTT	CASSPDRGNFANEKLFF
many	TRBV7-2	TRBJ2-1	NA	TGTGCCAGCAGCTTAGCGGATGGGCGTGAGCAGTTCTTC	CASSLADGREQFF
many	TRBV9	TRBJ2-2	NA	TGTGCCAGCAGCGCCCAGGGGCGGGAGCTGTTTTTT	CASSAQGRELFF
NA	TRBV18	TRBJ1-3	NA	TGTGCCAGCTCACCCTCTGGGTTGGACACCATATATTTT	CASSPSGLDTIYF
many	TRBV27	TRBJ2-3	TRBD2	TGTGCCACCCGAGCGGGGGGGGACACAGATACGCAGTATTTT	CATRAGGDTDTQYF
NA	TRBV7-6	TRBJ2-5	NA	TGTGCCAGCAGCTTGGTTAGAGCGGGGACCCAGTACTTC	CASSLVRAGTQYF
many	TRBV18	TRBJ2-7	NA	TGTGCCAGCTCACCAGATCCGGGATACTACGAGCAGTACTTC	CASSPDPGYYEQYF
NA	TRBV4-2	TRBJ2-1	TRBD1	TGTGCCAGCAGCCCCCCGGACAGGGGCGGGCCAGGGGTTGAGCAGTTCTTC	CASSPPDRGGPGVEQFF
many	TRBV6-5	TRBJ2-5	NA	TGTGCCAGCAGTTACGCGGAGACCCAGTACTTC	CASSYAETQYF
many	TRBV4-3	TRBJ1-1	NA	TGCGCCAGCAGCCCCGGGGTAGGGTACACTGAAGCTTTCTTT	CASSPGVGYTEAFF
many	TRBV28	TRBJ2-5	NA	TGTGCCAGCAGTCCAGGGGATTCCTGGCAAGAGACCCAGTACTTC	CASSPGDSWQETQYF
many	TRBV11-2	TRBJ2-1	NA	TGTGCCAGCAGCTTAAGCGCCACCCTCGAAGAGCAGTTCTTC	CASSLSATLEEQFF
NA	TRBV19	TRBJ2-4	NA	TGTGCCAGTACGCAGGGAGGATCCGGCAAAAACATTCAGTACTTC	CASTQGGSGKNIQYF
many	TRBV5-6	TRBJ2-3	NA	TGTGCCAGCAGCTGGGGGGCAGATACGCAGTATTTT	CASSWGADTQYF
many	TRBV7-2	TRBJ1-1	NA	TGTGCCAGCAGCCCCGGGCCTCTAAGAACTGAAGCTTTCTTT	CASSPGPLRTEAFF
NA	TRBV6-5	TRBJ2-3	NA	TGTGCCAGCAGTTACAACAGGGATGATACGCAGTATTTT	CASSYNRDDTQYF